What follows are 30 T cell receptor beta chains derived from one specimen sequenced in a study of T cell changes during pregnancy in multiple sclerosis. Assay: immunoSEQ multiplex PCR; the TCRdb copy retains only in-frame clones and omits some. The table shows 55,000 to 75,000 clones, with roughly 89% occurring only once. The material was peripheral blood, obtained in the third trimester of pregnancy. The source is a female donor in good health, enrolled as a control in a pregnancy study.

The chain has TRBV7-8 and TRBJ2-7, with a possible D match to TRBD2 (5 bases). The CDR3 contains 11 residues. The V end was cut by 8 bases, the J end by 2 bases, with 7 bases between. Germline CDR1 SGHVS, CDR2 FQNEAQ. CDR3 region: CASGETYEQYF. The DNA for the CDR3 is TGTGCCAGCGGGGAGACCTACGAGCAGTACTTC. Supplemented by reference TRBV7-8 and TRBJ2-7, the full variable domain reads GAGVSQSPRYKVAKRGQDVALRCDPISGHVSLFWYQQALGQGPEFLTYFQNEAQLDKSGLPSDRFFAERPEGSVSTLKIQRTQQEDSAVYLCASGETYEQYFGPGTRLTVT.

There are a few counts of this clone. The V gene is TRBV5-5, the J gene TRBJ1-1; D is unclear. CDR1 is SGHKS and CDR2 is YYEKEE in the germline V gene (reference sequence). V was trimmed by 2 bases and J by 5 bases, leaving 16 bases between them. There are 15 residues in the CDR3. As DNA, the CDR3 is TGTGCCAGCAGCTTTTCCCTTCATGGGGAGACTGAAGCTTTCTTT. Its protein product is CASSFSLHGETEAFF.

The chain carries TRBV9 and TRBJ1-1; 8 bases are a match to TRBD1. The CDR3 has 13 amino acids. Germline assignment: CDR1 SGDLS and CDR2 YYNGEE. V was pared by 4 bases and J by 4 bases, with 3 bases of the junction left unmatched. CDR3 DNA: TGTGCCAGCAGCACAGGGGGAGGCACTGAAGCTTTCTTT. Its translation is CASSTGGGTEAFF.

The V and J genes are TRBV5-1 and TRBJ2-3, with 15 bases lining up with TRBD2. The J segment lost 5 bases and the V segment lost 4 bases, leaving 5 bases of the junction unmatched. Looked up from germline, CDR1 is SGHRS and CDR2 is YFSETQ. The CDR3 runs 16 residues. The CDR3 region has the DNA TGCGCCAGCAGCCCCGGACTAGCGGGGGGGCGAGATACGCAGTATTTT. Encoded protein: CASSPGLAGGRDTQYF.

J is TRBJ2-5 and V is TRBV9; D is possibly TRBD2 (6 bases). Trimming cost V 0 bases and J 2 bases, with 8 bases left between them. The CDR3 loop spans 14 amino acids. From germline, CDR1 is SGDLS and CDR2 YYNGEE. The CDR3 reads CASSVGGGQETQYF. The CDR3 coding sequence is TGTGCCAGCAGCGTAGGGGGAGGACAAGAGACCCAGTACTTC. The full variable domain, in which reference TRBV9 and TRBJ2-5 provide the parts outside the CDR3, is DSGVTQTPKHLITATGQRVTLRCSPRSGDLSVYWYQQSLDQGLQFLIQYYNGEERAKGNILERFSAQQFPDLHSELNLSSLELGDSALYFCASSVGGGQETQYFGPGTRLLVL.

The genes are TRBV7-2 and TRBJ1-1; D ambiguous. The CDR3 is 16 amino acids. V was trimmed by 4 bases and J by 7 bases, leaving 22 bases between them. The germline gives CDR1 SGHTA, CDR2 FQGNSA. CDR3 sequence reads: CASSSLGRARNHEAFF. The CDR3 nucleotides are TGTGCCAGCAGCTCACTTGGGAGGGCCCGGAATCATGAAGCTTTCTTT.

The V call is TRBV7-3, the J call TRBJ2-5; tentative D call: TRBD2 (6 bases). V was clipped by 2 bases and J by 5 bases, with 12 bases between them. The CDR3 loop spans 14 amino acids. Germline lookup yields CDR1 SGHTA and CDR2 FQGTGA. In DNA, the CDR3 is TGTGCCAGCAGCTTAGGAGGGCCCGGGGAGACCCAGTACTTC. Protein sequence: CASSLGGPGETQYF. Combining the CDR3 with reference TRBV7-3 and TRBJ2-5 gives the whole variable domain GAGVSQTPSNKVTEKGKYVELRCDPISGHTALYWYRQSLGQGPEFLIYFQGTGAADDSGLPNDRFFAVRPEGSVSTLKIQRTERGDSAVYLCASSLGGPGETQYFGPGTRLLVL.

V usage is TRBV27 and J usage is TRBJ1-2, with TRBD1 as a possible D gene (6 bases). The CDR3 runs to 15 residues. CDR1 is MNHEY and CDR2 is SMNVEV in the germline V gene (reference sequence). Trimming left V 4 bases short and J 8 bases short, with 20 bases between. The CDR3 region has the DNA TGTGCCAGCAGTTCACGGGGGGCCCTGGATAACGGCTACACCTTC. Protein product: CASSSRGALDNGYTF.

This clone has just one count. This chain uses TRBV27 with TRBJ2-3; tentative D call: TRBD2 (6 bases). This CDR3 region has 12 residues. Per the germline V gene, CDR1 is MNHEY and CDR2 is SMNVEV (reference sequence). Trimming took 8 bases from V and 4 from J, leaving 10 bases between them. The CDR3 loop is CASGGYSDTQYF. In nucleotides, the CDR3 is TGTGCCAGCGGGGGGTACTCAGATACGCAGTATTTT.

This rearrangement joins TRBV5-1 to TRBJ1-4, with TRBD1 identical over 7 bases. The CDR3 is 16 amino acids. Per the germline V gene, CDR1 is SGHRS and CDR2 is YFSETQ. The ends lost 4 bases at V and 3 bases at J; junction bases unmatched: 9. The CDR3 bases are TGCGCCAGCAGCACCGGGACAGCGCAAGCTAATGAAAAACTGTTTTTT. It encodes CASSTGTAQANEKLFF.

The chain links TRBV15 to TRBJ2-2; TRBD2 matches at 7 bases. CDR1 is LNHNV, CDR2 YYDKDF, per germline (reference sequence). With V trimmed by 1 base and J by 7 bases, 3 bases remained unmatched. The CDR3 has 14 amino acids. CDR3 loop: CATSRGGGIGELFF. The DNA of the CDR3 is TGTGCCACCAGCAGAGGGGGGGGTATCGGGGAGCTGTTTTTT.

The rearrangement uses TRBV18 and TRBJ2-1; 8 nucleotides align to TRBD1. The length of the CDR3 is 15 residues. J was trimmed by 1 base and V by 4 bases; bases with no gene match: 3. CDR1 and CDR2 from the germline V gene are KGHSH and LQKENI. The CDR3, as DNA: TGTGCCAGCTCACGACGGACAGGGTCCTACAATGAGCAGTTCTTC. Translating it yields CASSRRTGSYNEQFF. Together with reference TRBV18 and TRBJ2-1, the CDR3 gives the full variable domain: NAGVMQNPRHLVRRRGQEARLRCSPMKGHSHVYWYRQLPEEGLKFMVYLQKENIIDESGMPKERFSAEFPKEGPSILRIQQVVRGDSAAYFCASSRRTGSYNEQFFGPGTRLTVL.

The CDR3 is CASSFSNQPQHF. The CDR3 nucleotides read TGTGCCAGCAGTTTTAGTAATCAGCCCCAGCATTTT. The rearrangement links TRBV28 to TRBJ1-5, with D unclear. The CDR3 loop spans 12 amino acids. Germline assignment: CDR1 MDHEN and CDR2 SYDVKM. Trimming removed 3 bases at V and 4 bases at J, with 4 bases between.

The DNA for the CDR3 is TGTGCCAGTAGTAGCGACAGGGGTGACAATCAGCCCCAGCATTTT. Protein sequence: CASSSDRGDNQPQHF. V and J are TRBV19 and TRBJ1-5, with 8 positions matching TRBD1. The germline V gene has CDR1 LNHDA and CDR2 SQIVND (reference sequence). Unmatched junction bases numbered 5, after V lost 4 bases and J lost 3 bases. CDR3 size: 15 residues.

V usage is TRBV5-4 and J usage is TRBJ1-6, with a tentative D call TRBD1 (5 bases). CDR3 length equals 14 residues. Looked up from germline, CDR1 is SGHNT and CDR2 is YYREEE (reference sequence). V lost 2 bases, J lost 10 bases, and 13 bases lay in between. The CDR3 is CASSLEQGGSPLHF. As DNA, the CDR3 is TGTGCCAGCAGCTTAGAGCAGGGCGGCTCACCCCTCCACTTT. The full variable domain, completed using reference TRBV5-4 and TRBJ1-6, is ETGVTQSPTHLIKTRGQQVTLRCSSQSGHNTVSWYQQALGQGPQFIFQYYREEENGRGNFPPRFSGLQFPNYSSELNVNALELDDSALYLCASSLEQGGSPLHFGNGTRLTVT.

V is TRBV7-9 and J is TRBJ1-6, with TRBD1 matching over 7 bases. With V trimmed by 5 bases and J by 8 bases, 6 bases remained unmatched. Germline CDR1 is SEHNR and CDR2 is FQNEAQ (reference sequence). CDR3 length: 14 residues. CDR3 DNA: TGTGCCAGCAGCCACCCGACAGGGCATTCACCCCTCCACTTT. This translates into CASSHPTGHSPLHF.

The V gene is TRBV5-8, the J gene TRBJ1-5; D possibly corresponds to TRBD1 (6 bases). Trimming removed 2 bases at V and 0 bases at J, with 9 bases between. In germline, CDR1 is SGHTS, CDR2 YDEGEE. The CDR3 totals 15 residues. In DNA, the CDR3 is TGTGCCAGCAGCTTACAGGGATATAGCAATCAGCCCCAGCATTTT. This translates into CASSLQGYSNQPQHF.

The CDR3 protein is CASSSGGRGDTEAFF. CDR3 bases: TGCGCCAGCAGCTCCGGGGGAAGGGGAGACACTGAAGCTTTCTTT. The chain employs TRBV4-3 and TRBJ1-1, with D tentatively TRBD1 (5 bases). V gave up 5 bases and J gave up 3 bases, with 16 bases separating them. From germline, CDR1 is LGHNA and CDR2 YSLEER. The CDR3 totals 15 residues.

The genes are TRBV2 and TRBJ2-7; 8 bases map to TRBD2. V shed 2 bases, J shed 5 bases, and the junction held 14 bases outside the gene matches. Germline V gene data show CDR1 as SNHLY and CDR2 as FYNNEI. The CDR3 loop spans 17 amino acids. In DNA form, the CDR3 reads TGTGCCAGCAGTGAACGGGAGGGGGGTTTGTCTTCCCACGAGCAGTACTTC. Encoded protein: CASSEREGGLSSHEQYF.

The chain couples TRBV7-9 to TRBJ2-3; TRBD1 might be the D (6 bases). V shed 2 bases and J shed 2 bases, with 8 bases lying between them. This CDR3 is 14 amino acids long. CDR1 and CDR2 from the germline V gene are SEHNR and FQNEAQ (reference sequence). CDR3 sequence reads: CASSLQGSTDTQYF. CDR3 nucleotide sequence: TGTGCCAGCAGCTTACAGGGGTCCACAGATACGCAGTATTTT.

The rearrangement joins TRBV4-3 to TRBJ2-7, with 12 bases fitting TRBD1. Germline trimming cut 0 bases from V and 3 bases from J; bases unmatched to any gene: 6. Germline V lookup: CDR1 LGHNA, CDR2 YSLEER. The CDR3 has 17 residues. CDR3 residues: CASSQDLGQGANYEQYF. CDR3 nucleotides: TGCGCCAGCAGCCAAGATCTGGGACAGGGGGCCAACTACGAGCAGTACTTC.

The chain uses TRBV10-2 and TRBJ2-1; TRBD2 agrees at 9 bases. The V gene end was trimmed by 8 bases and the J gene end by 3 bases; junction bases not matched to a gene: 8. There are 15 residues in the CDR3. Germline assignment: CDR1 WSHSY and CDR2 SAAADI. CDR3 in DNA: TGCGCCAGCCGACCGACAGCGGGGGGCTACAATGAGCAGTTCTTC. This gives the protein CASRPTAGGYNEQFF.

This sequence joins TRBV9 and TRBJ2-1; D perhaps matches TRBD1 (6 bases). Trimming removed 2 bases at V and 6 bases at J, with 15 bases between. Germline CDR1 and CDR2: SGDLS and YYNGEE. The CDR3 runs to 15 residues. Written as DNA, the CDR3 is TGTGCCAGCAGCGTGAAACAGGGTCGTTTCAATGAGCAGTTCTTC. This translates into CASSVKQGRFNEQFF.

CDR3 nucleotide sequence: TGTGCCAGCAGCGTTAGCGGGGGGGACTCCTACGAGCAGTACTTC. This encodes CASSVSGGDSYEQYF. The rearrangement joins TRBV9 to TRBJ2-7; 11 bases agree with TRBD2. This CDR3 has 15 amino acids. Germline V CDR1 and CDR2: SGDLS, YYNGEE. The ends lost 2 bases at V and 0 bases at J; junction bases unmatched: 1.

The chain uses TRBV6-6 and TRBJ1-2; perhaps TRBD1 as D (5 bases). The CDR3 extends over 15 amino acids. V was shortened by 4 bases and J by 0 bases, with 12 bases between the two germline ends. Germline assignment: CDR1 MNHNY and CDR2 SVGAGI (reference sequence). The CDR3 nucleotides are TGTGCCAGCAGTTCCCGACAGCGTACTAACTATGGCTACACCTTC. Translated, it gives CASSSRQRTNYGYTF.

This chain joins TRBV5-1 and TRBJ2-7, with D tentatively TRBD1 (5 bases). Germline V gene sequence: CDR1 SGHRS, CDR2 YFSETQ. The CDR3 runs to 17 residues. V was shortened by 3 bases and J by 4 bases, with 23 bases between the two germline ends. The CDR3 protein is CASSSTQGRVGGYEQYF. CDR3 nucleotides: TGCGCCAGCAGCTCCACCCAGGGCAGGGTAGGTGGGTACGAGCAGTACTTC.

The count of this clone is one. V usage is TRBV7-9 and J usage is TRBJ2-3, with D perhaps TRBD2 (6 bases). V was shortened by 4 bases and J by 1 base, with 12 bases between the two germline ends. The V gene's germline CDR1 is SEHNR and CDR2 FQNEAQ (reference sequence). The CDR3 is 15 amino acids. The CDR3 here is CASSSGGQGTDTQYF. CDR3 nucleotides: TGTGCCAGCAGCTCCGGAGGGCAGGGCACAGATACGCAGTATTTT.

This CDR3 reads CAARGFNRNTEAFF. The CDR3 bases are TGTGCCGCCCGGGGGTTTAACAGGAACACTGAAGCTTTCTTT. The chain employs TRBV6-1 and TRBJ1-1, with a tentative D call TRBD1 (5 bases). The V end was cut by 11 bases, the J end by 1 base, with 17 bases between. The CDR3 consists of 14 residues. Germline values: CDR1 MNHNS, CDR2 SASEGT.

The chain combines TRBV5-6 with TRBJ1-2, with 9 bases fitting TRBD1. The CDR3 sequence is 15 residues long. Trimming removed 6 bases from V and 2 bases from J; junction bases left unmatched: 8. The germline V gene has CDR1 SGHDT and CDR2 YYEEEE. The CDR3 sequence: CASNRYGQGNYGYTF. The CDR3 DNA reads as TGTGCCAGCAACAGATACGGACAGGGGAACTATGGCTACACCTTC.

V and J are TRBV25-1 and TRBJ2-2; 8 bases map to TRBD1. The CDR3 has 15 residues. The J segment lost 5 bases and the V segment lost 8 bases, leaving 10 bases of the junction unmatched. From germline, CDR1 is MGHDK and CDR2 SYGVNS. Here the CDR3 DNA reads TGTGCCAGCCAGAGACAGGGGCCAAATACCGGGGAGCTGTTTTTT. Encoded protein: CASQRQGPNTGELFF.